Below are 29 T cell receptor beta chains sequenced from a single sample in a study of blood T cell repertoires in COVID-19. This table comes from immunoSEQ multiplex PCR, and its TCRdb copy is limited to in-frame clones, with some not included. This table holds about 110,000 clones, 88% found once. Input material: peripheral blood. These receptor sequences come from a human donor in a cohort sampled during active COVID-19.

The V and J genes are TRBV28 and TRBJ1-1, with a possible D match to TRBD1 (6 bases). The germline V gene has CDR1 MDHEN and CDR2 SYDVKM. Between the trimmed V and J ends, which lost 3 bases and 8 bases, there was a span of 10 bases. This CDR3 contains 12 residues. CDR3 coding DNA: TGTGCCAGCAGTTTCGGACAGTTCGAAGCTTTCTTT. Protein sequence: CASSFGQFEAFF. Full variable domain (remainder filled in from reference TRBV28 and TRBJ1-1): DVKVTQSSRYLVKRTGEKVFLECVQDMDHENMFWYRQDPGLGLRLIYFSYDVKMKEKGDIPEGYSVSREKKERFSLILESASTNQTSMYLCASSFGQFEAFFGQGTRLTVV.

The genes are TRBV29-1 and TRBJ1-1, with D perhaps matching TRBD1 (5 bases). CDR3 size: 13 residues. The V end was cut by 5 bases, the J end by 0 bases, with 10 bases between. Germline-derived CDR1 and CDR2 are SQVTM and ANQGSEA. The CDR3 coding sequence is TGCAGCGTTCTGACAGTGATGAACACTGAAGCTTTCTTT. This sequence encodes CSVLTVMNTEAFF.

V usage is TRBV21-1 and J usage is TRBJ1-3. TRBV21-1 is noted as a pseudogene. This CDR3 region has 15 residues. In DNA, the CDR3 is TGTGCCAGCAGCCCGAGGTCCATAACTGGAAACACCATATATTTT. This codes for CASSPRSITGNTIYF.

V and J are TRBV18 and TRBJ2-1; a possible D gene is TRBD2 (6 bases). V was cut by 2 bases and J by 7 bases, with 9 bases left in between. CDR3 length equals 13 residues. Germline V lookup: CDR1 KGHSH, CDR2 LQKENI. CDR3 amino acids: CASSPRDLNEQFF. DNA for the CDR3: TGTGCCAGCTCACCAAGGGACTTAAATGAGCAGTTCTTC.

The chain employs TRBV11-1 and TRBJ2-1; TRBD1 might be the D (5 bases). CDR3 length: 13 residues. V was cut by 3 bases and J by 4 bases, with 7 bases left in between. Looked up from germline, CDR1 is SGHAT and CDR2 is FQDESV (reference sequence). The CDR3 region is CASSLRQYNEQFF. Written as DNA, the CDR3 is TGTGCCAGCAGCTTGCGACAGTACAATGAGCAGTTCTTC.

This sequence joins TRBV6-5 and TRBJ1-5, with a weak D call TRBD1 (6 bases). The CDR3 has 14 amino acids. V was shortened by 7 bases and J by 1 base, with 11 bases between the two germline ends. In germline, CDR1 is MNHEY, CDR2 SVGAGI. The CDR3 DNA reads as TGTGCCAGCAACCAGGACAGAAGCAATCAGCCCCAGCATTTT. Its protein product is CASNQDRSNQPQHF.

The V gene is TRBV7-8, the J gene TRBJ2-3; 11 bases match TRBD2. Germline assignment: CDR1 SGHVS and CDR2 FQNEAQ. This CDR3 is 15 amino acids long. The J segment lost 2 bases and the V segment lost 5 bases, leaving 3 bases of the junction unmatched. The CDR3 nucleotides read TGTGCCAGCAGCCGACTAGCGGGGACCACAGATACGCAGTATTTT. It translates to CASSRLAGTTDTQYF.

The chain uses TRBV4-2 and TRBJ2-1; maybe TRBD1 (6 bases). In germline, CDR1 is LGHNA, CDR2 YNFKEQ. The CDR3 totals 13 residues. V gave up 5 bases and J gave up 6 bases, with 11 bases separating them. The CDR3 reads CASSYGTFNEQFF. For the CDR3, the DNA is TGTGCCAGCAGCTACGGGACATTCAATGAGCAGTTCTTC.

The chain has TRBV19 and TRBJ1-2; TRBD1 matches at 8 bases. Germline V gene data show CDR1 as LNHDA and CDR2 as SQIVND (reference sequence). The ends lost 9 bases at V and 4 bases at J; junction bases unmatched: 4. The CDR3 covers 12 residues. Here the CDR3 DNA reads TGTGCCAGCAGGGACAGGACCTATGGCTACACCTTC. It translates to CASRDRTYGYTF.

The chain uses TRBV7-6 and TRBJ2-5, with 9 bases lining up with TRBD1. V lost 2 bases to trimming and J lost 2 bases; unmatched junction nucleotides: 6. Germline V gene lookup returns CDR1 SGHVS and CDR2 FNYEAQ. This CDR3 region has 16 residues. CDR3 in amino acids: CASSLTTGGEQETQYF. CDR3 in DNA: TGTGCCAGCAGCTTAACCACAGGGGGCGAACAAGAGACCCAGTACTTC.

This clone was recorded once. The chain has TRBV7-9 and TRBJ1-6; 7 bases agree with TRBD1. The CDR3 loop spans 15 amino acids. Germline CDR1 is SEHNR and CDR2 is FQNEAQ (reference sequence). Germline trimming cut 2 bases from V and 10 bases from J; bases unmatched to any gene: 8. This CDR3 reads CASSLSQTGHSPLHF. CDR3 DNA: TGTGCCAGCAGCTTAAGTCAGACAGGGCACTCACCCCTCCACTTT.

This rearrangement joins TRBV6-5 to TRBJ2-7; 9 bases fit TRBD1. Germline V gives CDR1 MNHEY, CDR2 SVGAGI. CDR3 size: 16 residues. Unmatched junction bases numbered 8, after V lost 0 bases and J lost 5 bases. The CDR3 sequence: CASSYSSPGQGDEQYF. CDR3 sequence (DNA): TGTGCCAGCAGTTACTCGAGTCCGGGACAGGGTGACGAGCAGTACTTC.

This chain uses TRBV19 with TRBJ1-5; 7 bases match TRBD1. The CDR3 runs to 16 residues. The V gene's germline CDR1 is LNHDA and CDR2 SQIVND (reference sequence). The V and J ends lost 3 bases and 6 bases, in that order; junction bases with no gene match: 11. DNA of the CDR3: TGTGCCAGTAGTATTAGCGGAACAGGGGTATTTCAGCCCCAGCATTTT. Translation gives CASSISGTGVFQPQHF.

The CDR3 nucleotides read TGCGCCAGCAGCCAAGAAGCAGGGTACAACACTGAAGCTTTCTTT. This encodes CASSQEAGYNTEAFF. This sequence joins TRBV4-1 and TRBJ1-1, with D perhaps matching TRBD1 (5 bases). CDR3 length equals 15 residues. Germline V gene lookup returns CDR1 MGHRA and CDR2 YSYEKL. V dropped 0 bases and J dropped 2 bases, with 10 bases sitting between them.

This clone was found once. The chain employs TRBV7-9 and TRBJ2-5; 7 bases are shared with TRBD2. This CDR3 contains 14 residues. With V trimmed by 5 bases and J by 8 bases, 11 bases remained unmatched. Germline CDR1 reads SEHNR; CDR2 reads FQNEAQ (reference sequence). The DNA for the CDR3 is TGTGCCAGCAGCCCAGGCTCCGTAGCGGGCACCCAGTACTTC. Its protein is CASSPGSVAGTQYF.

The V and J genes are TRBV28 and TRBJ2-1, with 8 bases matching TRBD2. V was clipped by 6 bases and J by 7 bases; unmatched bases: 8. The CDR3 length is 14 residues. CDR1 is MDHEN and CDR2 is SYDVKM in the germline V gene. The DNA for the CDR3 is TGTGCCAGCAGGGGGCAAGCGGGGGAGAATGAGCAGTTCTTC. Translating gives CASRGQAGENEQFF.

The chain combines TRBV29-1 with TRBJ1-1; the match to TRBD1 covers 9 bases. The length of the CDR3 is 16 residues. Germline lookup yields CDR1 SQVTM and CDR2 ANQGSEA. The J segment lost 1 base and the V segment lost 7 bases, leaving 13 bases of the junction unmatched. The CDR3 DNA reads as TGCAGCGCGGAAAGAACCGGGACAGGGCCGAACACTGAAGCTTTCTTT. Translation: CSAERTGTGPNTEAFF.

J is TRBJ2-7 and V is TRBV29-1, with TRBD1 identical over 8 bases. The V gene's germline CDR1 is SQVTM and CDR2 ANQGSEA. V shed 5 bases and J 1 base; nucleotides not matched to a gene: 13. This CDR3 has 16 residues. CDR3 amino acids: CSVSDPSGQVSYEQYF. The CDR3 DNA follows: TGCAGCGTTTCCGACCCATCGGGACAGGTGTCCTACGAGCAGTACTTC.

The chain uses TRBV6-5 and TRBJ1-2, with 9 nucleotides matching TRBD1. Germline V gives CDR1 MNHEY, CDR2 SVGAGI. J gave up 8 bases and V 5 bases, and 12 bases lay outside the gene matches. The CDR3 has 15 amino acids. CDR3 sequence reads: CASSNPGQGPRGYTF. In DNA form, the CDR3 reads TGTGCCAGCAGTAACCCGGGACAGGGACCCCGAGGCTACACCTTC.

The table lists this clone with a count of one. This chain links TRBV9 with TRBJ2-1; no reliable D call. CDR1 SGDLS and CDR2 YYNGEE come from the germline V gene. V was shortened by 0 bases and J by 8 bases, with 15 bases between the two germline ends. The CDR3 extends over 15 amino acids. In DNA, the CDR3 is TGTGCCAGCAGCGTAGATGGCGGCGCCATGGATGAGCAGTTCTTC. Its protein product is CASSVDGGAMDEQFF.

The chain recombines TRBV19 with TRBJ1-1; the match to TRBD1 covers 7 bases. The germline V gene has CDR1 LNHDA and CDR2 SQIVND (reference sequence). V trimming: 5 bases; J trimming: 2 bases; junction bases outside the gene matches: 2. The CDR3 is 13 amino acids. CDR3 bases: TGTGCCAGTAGTTGGGACAGAAACACTGAAGCTTTCTTT. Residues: CASSWDRNTEAFF.

The chain's CDR3 is CASSPPGQGGGGELFF. The DNA for the CDR3 is TGTGCCAGCAGCCCTCCGGGACAGGGAGGGGGCGGGGAGCTGTTTTTT. This chain links TRBV9 with TRBJ2-2; 9 bases are shared with TRBD1. CDR1 and CDR2 (germline): SGDLS, YYNGEE. This CDR3 is 16 amino acids long. Germline trimming cut 4 bases from V and 7 bases from J; bases unmatched to any gene: 11.

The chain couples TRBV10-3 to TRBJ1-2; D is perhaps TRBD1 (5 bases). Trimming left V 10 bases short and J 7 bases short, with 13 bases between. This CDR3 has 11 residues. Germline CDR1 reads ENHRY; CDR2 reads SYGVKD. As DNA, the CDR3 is TGTGCCACCCGCGGGGGATCTGGCTACACCTTC. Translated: CATRGGSGYTF.

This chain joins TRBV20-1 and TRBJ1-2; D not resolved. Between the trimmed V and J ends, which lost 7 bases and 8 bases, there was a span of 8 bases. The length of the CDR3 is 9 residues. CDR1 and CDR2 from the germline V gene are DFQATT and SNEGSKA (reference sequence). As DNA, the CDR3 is TGCAGTGTTGGGCGCGGCTACACCTTC. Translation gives CSVGRGYTF.

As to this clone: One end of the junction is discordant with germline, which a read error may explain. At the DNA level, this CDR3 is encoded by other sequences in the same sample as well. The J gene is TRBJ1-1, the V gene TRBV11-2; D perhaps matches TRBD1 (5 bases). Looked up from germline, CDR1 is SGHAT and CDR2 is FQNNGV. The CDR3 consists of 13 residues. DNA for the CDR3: TGTGCCAGCAGCCGCGATGAAGGGGCCCAAGCCTTCTTT. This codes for CASSRDEGAQAFF.

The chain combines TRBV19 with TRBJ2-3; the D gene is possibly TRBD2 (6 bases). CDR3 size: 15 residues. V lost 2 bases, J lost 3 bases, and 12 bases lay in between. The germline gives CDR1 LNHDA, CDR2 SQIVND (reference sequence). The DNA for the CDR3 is TGTGCCAGTAGTATAAAATCCGGGGGAACAGATACGCAGTATTTT. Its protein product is CASSIKSGGTDTQYF.

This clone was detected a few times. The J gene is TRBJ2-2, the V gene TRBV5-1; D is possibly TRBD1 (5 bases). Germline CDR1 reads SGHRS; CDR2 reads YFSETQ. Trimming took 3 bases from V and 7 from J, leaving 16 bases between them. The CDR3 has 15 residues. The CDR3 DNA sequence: TGCGCCAGCAGCTCAGGGTCTGTCAGGGTCGGGGAGCTGTTTTTT. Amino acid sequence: CASSSGSVRVGELFF.

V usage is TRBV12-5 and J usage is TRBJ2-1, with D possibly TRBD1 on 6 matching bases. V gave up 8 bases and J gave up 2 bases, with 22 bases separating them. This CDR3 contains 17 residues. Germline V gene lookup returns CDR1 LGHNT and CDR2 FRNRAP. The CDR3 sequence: CASLMFAGSGAYNEQFF. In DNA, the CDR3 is TGTGCTAGTTTAATGTTTGCGGGTTCAGGGGCCTACAATGAGCAGTTCTTC. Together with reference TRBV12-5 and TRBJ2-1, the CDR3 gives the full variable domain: DARVTQTPRHKVTEMGQEVTMRCQPILGHNTVFWYRQTMMQGLELLAYFRNRAPLDDSGMPKDRFSAEMPDATLATLKIQPSEPRDSAVYFCASLMFAGSGAYNEQFFGPGTRLTVL.

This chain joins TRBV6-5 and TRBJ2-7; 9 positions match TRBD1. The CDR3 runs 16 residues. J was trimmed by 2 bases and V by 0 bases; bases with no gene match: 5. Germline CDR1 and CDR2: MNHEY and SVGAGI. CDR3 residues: CASSYSVGQGAYEQYF. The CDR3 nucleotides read TGTGCCAGCAGTTACTCGGTGGGACAGGGAGCCTACGAGCAGTACTTC.